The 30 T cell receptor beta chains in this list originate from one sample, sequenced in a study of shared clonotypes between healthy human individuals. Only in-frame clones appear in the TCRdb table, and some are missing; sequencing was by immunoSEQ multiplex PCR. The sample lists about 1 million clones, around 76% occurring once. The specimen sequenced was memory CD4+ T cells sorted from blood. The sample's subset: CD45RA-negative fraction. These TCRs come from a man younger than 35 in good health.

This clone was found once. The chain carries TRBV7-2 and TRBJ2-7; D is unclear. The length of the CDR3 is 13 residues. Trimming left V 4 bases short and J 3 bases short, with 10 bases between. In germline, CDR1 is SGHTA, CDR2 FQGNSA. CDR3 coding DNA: TGTGCCAGCAGCTCAAGACTGGGCTACGAGCAGTACTTC. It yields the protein CASSSRLGYEQYF. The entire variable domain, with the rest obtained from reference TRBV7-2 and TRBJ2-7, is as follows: GAGVSQSPSNKVTEKGKDVELRCDPISGHTALYWYRQSLGQGLEFLIYFQGNSAPDKSGLPSDRFSAERTGGSVSTLTIQRTQQEDSAVYLCASSSRLGYEQYFGPGTRLTVT.

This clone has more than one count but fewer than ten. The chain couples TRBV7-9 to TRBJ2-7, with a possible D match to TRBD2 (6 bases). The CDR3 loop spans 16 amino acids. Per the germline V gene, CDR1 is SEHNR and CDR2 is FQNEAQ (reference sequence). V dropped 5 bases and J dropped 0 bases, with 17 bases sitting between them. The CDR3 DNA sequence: TGTGCCAGCAGCCGGTCGACGGGGCGGGGCTCCTACGAGCAGTACTTC. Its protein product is CASSRSTGRGSYEQYF.

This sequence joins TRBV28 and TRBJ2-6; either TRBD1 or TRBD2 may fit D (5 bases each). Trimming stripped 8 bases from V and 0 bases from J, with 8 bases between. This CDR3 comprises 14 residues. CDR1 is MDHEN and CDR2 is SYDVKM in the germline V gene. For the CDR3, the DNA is TGTGCCAGCGGGACGGACTCTGGGGCCAACGTCCTGACTTTC. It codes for CASGTDSGANVLTF.

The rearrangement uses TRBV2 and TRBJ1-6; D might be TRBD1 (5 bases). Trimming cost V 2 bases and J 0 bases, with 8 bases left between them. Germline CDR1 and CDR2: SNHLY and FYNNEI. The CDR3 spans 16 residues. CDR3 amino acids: CASSESGSSYNSPLHF. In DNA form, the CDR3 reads TGTGCCAGCAGTGAATCAGGGAGCTCCTATAATTCACCCCTCCACTTT.

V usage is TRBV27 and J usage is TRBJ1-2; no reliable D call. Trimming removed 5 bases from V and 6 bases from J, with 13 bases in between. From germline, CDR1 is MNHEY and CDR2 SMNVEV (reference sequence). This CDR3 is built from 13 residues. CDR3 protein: CASSRGHGDGYTF. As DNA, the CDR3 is TGTGCCAGCAGTCGAGGGCACGGGGATGGCTACACCTTC.

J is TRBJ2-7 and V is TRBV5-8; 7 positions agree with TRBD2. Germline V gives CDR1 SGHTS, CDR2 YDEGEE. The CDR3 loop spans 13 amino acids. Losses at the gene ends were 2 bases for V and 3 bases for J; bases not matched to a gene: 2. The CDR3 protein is CASSFRDYYEQYF. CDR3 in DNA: TGTGCCAGCAGCTTCCGGGACTACTACGAGCAGTACTTC. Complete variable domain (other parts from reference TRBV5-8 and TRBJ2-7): EAGVTQSPTHLIKTRGQQATLRCSPISGHTSVYWYQQALGLGLQFLLWYDEGEERNRGNFPPRFSGRQFPNYSSELNVNALELEDSALYLCASSFRDYYEQYFGPGTRLTVT.

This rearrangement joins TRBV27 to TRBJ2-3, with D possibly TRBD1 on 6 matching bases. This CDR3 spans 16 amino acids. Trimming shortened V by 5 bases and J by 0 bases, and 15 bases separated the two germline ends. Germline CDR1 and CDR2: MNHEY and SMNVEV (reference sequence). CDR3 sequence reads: CASSPVGQLSTDTQYF. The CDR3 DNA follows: TGTGCCAGCAGTCCGGTAGGACAGCTTAGCACAGATACGCAGTATTTT.

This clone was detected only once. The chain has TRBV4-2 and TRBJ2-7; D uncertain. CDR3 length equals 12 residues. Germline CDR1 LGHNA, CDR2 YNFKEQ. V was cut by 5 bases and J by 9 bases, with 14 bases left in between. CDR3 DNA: TGTGCCAGCAGCTCAAGTGCCTCCGGGCAGTACTTC. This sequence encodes CASSSSASGQYF.

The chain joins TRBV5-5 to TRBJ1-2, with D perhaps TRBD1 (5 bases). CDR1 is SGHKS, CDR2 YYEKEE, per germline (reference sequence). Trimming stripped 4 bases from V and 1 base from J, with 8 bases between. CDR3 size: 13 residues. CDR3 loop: CASSQGYNYGYTF. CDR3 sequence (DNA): TGTGCCAGCAGCCAGGGTTATAACTATGGCTACACCTTC.

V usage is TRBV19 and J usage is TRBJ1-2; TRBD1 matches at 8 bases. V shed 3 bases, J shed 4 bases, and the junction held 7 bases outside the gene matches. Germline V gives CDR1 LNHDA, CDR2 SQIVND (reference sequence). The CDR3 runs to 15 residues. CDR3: CASSMAQGAGYGYTF. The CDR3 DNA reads TGTGCCAGTAGTATGGCTCAGGGGGCGGGCTATGGCTACACCTTC.

CDR3 DNA: TGTGCCTGGAGGGCCAGCCCCCGCTACGAGCAGTACTTC. Protein product: CAWRASPRYEQYF. The rearrangement links TRBV30 to TRBJ2-7; unclear D gene. The CDR3 covers 13 residues. The germline V gene has CDR1 GTSNPN and CDR2 SVGIG (reference sequence). V was cut by 3 bases and J by 3 bases, with 12 bases left in between.

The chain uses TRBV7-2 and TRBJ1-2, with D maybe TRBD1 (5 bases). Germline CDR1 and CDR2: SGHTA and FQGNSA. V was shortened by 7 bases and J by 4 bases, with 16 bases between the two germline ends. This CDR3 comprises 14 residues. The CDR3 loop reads CASTVERQIYGYTF. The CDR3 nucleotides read TGTGCCAGCACCGTGGAAAGACAGATCTATGGCTACACCTTC.

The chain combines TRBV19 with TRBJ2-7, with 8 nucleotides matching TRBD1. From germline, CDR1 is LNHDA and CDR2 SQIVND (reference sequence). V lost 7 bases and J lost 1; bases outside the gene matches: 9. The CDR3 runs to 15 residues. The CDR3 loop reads CASKSTGTGSYEQYF. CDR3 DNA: TGTGCCAGTAAGTCCACGGGGACAGGATCCTACGAGCAGTACTTC.

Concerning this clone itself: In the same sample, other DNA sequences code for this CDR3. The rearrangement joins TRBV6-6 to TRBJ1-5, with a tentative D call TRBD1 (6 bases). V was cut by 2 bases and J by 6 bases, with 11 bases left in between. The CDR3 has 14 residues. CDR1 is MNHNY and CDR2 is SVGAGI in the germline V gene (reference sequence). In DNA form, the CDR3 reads TGTGCCAGCAGTTACGAAACAGGGTTTCAGCCCCAGCATTTT. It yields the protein CASSYETGFQPQHF.

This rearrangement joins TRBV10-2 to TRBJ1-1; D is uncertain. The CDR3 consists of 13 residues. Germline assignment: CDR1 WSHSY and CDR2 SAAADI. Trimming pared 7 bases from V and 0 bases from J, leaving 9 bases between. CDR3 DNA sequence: TGCGCCAGCACCTCAGGCATGAACACTGAAGCTTTCTTT. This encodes CASTSGMNTEAFF.

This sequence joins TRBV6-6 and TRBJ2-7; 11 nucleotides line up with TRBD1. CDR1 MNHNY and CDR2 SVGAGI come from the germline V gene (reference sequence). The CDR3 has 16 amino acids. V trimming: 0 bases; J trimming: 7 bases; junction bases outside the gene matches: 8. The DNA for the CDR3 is TGTGCCAGCAGTTACTCTGGACAGGGGGCACGTCTAGAGCAGTACTTC. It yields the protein CASSYSGQGARLEQYF.

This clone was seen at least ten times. CDR3 sequence (DNA): TGTGCCAGCAGTGAAGGACGGAGGGAGGGCTACACCTTC. Its protein is CASSEGRREGYTF. The V and J genes are TRBV6-1 and TRBJ1-2, with D hard to call. Germline values: CDR1 MNHNS, CDR2 SASEGT. The CDR3 has 13 amino acids. The ends were cut back, 1 base at V and 8 bases at J, with 11 bases in the middle.

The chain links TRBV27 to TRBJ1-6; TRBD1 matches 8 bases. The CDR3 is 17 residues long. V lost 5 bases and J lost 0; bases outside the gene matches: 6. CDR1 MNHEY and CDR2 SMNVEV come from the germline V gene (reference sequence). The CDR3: CASSGRQGSSYNSPLHF. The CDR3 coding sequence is TGTGCCAGCAGTGGTAGACAGGGGAGCTCCTATAATTCACCCCTCCACTTT.

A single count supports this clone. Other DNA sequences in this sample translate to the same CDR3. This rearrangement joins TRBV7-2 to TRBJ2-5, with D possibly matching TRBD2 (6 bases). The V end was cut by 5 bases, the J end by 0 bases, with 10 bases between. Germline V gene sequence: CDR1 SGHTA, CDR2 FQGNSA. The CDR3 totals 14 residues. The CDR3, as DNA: TGTGCCAGCAGCCAAAAGCGGGACCAAGAGACCCAGTACTTC. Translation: CASSQKRDQETQYF.

CDR3 coding DNA: TGTGCCAGCAGCGTAGTTTCCAGGGGGAACGGTGAAGCTTTCTTT. Its protein is CASSVVSRGNGEAFF. This rearrangement joins TRBV9 to TRBJ1-1; TRBD1 aligns across 7 bases. The trim removed 0 bases at V and 7 bases at J, leaving 9 bases unmatched. The CDR3 is made up of 15 amino acids. From germline, CDR1 is SGDLS and CDR2 YYNGEE.

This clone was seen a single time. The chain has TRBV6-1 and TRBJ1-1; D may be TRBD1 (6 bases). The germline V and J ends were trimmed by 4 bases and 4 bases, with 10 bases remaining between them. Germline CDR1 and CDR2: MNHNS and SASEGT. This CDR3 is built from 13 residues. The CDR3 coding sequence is TGTGCCAGCAGTGTTTTGGGGGCCACTGAAGCTTTCTTT. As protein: CASSVLGATEAFF.

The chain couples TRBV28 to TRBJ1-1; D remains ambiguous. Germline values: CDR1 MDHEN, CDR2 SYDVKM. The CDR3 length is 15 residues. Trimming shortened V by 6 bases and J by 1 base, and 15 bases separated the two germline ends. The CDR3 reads CASRGWGGGNTEAFF. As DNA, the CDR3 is TGTGCCAGCAGAGGGTGGGGAGGCGGGAACACTGAAGCTTTCTTT.

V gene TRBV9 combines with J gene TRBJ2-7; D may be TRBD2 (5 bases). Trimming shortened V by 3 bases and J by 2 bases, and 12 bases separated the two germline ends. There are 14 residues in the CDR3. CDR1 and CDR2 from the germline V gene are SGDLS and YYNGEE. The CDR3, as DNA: TGTGCCAGCAGCGCCCGTAGCGTAACCTACGAGCAGTACTTC. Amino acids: CASSARSVTYEQYF.

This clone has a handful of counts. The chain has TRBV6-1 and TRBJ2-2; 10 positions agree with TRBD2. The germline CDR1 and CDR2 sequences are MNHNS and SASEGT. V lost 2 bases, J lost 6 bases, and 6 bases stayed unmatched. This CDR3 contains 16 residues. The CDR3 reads CASSELVAGGPGELFF. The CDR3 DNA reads TGTGCCAGCAGTGAATTGGTAGCGGGAGGCCCCGGGGAGCTGTTTTTT.

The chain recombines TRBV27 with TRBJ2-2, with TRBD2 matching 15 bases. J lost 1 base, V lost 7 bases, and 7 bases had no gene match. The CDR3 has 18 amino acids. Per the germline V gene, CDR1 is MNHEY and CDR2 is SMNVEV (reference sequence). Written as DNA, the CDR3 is TGTGCCAGCACCCGGACTAGCGGGAGGGTTGGGAACACCGGGGAGCTGTTTTTT. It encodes CASTRTSGRVGNTGELFF.

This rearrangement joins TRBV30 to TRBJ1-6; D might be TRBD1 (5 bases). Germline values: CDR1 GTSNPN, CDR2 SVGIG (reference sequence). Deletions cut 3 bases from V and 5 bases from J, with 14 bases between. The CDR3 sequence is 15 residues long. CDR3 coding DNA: TGTGCCTGGAGCAGGGAACAGTATAATAATTCACCCCTCCACTTT. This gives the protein CAWSREQYNNSPLHF.

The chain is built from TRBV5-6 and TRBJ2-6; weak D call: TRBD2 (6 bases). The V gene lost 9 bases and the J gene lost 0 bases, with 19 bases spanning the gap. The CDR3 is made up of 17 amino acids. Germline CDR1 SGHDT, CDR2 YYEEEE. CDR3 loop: CATSRGLLNSGANVLTF. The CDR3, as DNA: TGTGCCACGAGTAGGGGACTGCTCAACTCTGGGGCCAACGTCCTGACTTTC.

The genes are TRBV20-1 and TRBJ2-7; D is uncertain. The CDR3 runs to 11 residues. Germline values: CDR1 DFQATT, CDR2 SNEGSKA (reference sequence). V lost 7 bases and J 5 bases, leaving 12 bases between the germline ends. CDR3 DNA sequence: TGCAGTGTAGGGATTATAGACGAGCAGTACTTC. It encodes CSVGIIDEQYF.

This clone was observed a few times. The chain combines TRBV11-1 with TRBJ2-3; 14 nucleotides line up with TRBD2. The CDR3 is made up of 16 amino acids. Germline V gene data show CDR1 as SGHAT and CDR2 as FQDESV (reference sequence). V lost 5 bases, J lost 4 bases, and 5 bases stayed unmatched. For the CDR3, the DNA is TGTGCCAGCAGCCCGACTAGCGGGGGGGCCGCAGATACGCAGTATTTT. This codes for CASSPTSGGAADTQYF.

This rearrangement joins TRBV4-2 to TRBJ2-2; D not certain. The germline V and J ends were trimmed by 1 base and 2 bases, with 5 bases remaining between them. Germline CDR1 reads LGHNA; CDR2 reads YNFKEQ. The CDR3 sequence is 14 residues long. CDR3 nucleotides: TGTGCCAGCAGCCAAGCGTTAAACACCGGGGAGCTGTTTTTT. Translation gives CASSQALNTGELFF.